This entry lists 32 T cell receptor beta chains sequenced from one sample in a study of blood T cells in healthy people across ages. A sample-barcoded 5' primer and a J-beta primer mix were used in a second PCR of roughly 7 to 11 cycles. One entry per CDR3 protein, called by TCRdb with MiXCR from the 5' RACE reads. The data hold 1.5 million to 2 million distinct CDR3 sequences, with roughly 52% observed a single time. The sample was blood. All receptors derive from a woman aged 40 to 49 in good health.

This rearrangement joins TRBV12-3 or TRBV12-4 to TRBJ1-5, with D possibly being TRBD1 (6 bases). This CDR3 region has 15 residues. Trimming took off 6 bases at V and 3 bases at J, with 15 bases between the two ends. The CDR3 region is CASRRTANLNQPQHF. DNA of the CDR3: TGTGCCAGCAGACGGACAGCGAACCTCAATCAGCCCCAGCATTTT.

The V and J genes are TRBV27 and TRBJ1-2; D is unresolved. The length of the CDR3 is 14 residues. V was pared by 6 bases and J by 5 bases, with 16 bases between. The germline V gene encodes CDR1 MNHEY and CDR2 SMNVEV (reference sequence). Written as DNA, the CDR3 is TGTGCCAGCAGCCCTCACTTTAGTCAATATGGCTACACCTTC. As protein: CASSPHFSQYGYTF.

This clonotype turned up a few times. This chain joins TRBV12-3 or TRBV12-4 and TRBJ1-6; D not resolved. Trimming removed 7 bases at V and 10 bases at J, with 14 bases between. The CDR3 runs to 13 residues. The CDR3, as DNA: TGTGCCAGCATAGGGCAGCCCGGGTCACCCCTCCACTTT. Protein product: CASIGQPGSPLHF.

This sequence joins TRBV5-6 and TRBJ1-2, with D unclear. This CDR3 comprises 12 residues. Germline CDR1 SGHDT, CDR2 YYEEEE. Trimming stripped 5 bases from V and 4 bases from J, with 9 bases between. Written as DNA, the CDR3 is TGTGCCAGCAGGCTGTGGAGCTATGGCTACACCTTC. Its translation is CASRLWSYGYTF.

The rearrangement links TRBV12-3 or TRBV12-4 to TRBJ2-4, with D unclear. Between the trimmed V and J ends, which lost 6 bases and 10 bases, there was a span of 10 bases. The CDR3 is 11 residues long. The CDR3 protein is CASSPNSIQYF. CDR3 bases: TGTGCCAGCAGCCCGAACAGTATTCAGTACTTC.

The chain recombines TRBV6-2 or TRBV6-3 with TRBJ2-7; a weak D match, TRBD2 (5 bases). Between the trimmed V and J ends, which lost 2 bases and 5 bases, there was a span of 7 bases. The CDR3 covers 12 residues. Germline lookup yields CDR1 MNHEY and CDR2 SVGEGT. The chain's CDR3 is CASSYIGDEQYF. CDR3 bases: TGTGCCAGCAGTTACATCGGGGACGAGCAGTACTTC.

The J gene is TRBJ2-7, the V gene TRBV9; D remains unclear. Germline loops: CDR1 SGDLS, CDR2 YYNGEE. The CDR3 consists of 13 residues. V dropped 7 bases and J dropped 0 bases, with 11 bases sitting between them. The CDR3 protein is CASGPERSYEQYF. CDR3 coding DNA: TGTGCCAGCGGCCCTGAACGCTCCTACGAGCAGTACTTC.

This clonotype is a singleton in its sample. The V gene is TRBV6-6, the J gene TRBJ2-5; a weak D match, TRBD2 (5 bases). The CDR3 totals 13 residues. From germline, CDR1 is MNHNY and CDR2 SVGAGI (reference sequence). V lost 11 bases and J 1 base, leaving 14 bases between the germline ends. Here the CDR3 reads CAHRGVGQETQYF. CDR3 nucleotide sequence: TGTGCCCATCGGGGAGTGGGCCAAGAGACCCAGTACTTC.

This clonotype was picked up a small number of times. The chain uses TRBV7-9 and TRBJ2-5; 7 bases fit TRBD2. The length of the CDR3 is 14 residues. CDR1 is SEHNR, CDR2 FQNEAQ, per germline (reference sequence). The V segment lost 5 bases and the J segment 6 bases; nucleotides outside the gene matches: 9. The CDR3 reads CASSPRGLTQTQYF. The DNA for the CDR3 is TGTGCCAGCAGCCCTAGGGGACTAACACAGACCCAGTACTTC.

The rearrangement links TRBV15 to TRBJ2-1, with a possible D match to TRBD1 (5 bases). This CDR3 region has 13 residues. Trimming took 0 bases from V and 12 from J, leaving 12 bases between them. Germline assignment: CDR1 LNHNV and CDR2 YYDKDF (reference sequence). The DNA for the CDR3 is TGTGCCACCAGCAGAGATGCTGGGGCGCCGCAGTTCTTC. The encoded protein is CATSRDAGAPQFF.

This clonotype was counted between two and nine times. The chain has TRBV20-1 and TRBJ2-3; a weak D match, TRBD1 (5 bases). Trimming took off 5 bases at V and 5 bases at J, with 23 bases between the two ends. The length of the CDR3 is 16 residues. CDR1 DFQATT and CDR2 SNEGSKA come from the germline V gene (reference sequence). The CDR3 protein is CSARRPVGLHKDTQYF. In DNA, the CDR3 is TGCAGTGCTCGTCGGCCGGTGGGGCTCCATAAAGATACGCAGTATTTT.

This chain connects TRBV3-1 to TRBJ1-1; D remains ambiguous. CDR3 length equals 14 residues. Trimming pared 2 bases from V and 0 bases from J, leaving 7 bases between. Germline V gene data show CDR1 as LGHDT and CDR2 as YNNKEL (reference sequence). The CDR3 reads CASSQRQMNTEAFF. CDR3 nucleotides: TGTGCCAGCAGCCAACGCCAGATGAACACTGAAGCTTTCTTT.

The DNA of the CDR3 is TGTGCCAGCAGCCCACCGGGACTTAGCACAGATACGCAGTATTTT. Residues: CASSPPGLSTDTQYF. V and J are TRBV28 and TRBJ2-3, with D possibly matching TRBD2 (6 bases). From germline, CDR1 is MDHEN and CDR2 SYDVKM. V lost 6 bases and J 0 bases, leaving 13 bases between the germline ends. CDR3 length: 15 residues.

This chain connects TRBV6-6 to TRBJ1-2; perhaps TRBD1 as D (6 bases). The CDR3 is 12 amino acids. Germline assignment: CDR1 MNHNY and CDR2 SVGAGI (reference sequence). V dropped 7 bases and J dropped 6 bases, with 12 bases sitting between them. DNA for the CDR3: TGTGCCAGCAAGACAGGAGGGGATGGCTACACCTTC. Encoded protein: CASKTGGDGYTF.

With respect to this clonotype: With a much larger clone just one base away, this may be a read error. The V gene is TRBV15, the J gene TRBJ2-4; D might be TRBD1 (7 bases). Germline loops: CDR1 LNHNV, CDR2 YYDKDF (reference sequence). The length of the CDR3 is 16 residues. CDR3 DNA sequence: TGTGCCACCAGCAGGTCCGGAGGGGGCGCCAAAAACACTCAGTACTTC. This encodes CATSRSGGGAKNTQYF. Full variable domain (remainder filled in from reference TRBV15 and TRBJ2-4): DAMVIQNPRYQVTQFGKPVTLSCSQTLNHNVMYWYQQKSSQAPKLLFHYYDKDFNNEADTPDNFQSRRPNTSFCFLDIRSPGLGDTAMYLCATSRSGGGAKNTQYFGAGTRLSVL.

This clonotype has ten or more counts. The chain has TRBV7-2 and TRBJ2-5; 10 bases line up with TRBD2. The germline V gene encodes CDR1 SGHTA and CDR2 FQGNSA. The junction had 3 bases not matched to a gene; V was cut back by 0 bases and J by 2 bases. The CDR3 runs 16 residues. The CDR3 nucleotides read TGTGCCAGCAGCTTAGCCGGGACTAGCGTACAAGAGACCCAGTACTTC. Amino acids: CASSLAGTSVQETQYF.

This clonotype was seen more than once but under ten times. The chain employs TRBV6-6 and TRBJ2-1; 7 bases are shared with TRBD1. Unmatched junction bases numbered 7, after V lost 8 bases and J lost 0 bases. Germline CDR1 and CDR2: MNHNY and SVGAGI (reference sequence). This CDR3 contains 15 residues. The CDR3 DNA reads TGTGCCAGCCTTGAGGGACAGAGCTCCTACAATGAGCAGTTCTTC. Translation: CASLEGQSSYNEQFF.

This clonotype was observed once. The chain joins TRBV20-1 to TRBJ1-2; TRBD1 matches 8 bases. The junction had 2 bases not matched to a gene; V was cut back by 2 bases and J by 3 bases. The germline gives CDR1 DFQATT, CDR2 SNEGSKA (reference sequence). This CDR3 region has 13 residues. CDR3 sequence: CSARQTGDYGYTF. DNA of the CDR3: TGCAGTGCTAGACAGACAGGGGACTATGGCTACACCTTC.

This clonotype was seen a handful of times. The CDR3 DNA reads as TGCGCCAGCAGCCAAGCGGGAACTAGCGGGGCCTACAATGAGCAGTTCTTC. Amino acid sequence: CASSQAGTSGAYNEQFF. The chain links TRBV4-3 to TRBJ2-1; 10 positions agree with TRBD2. Germline V gives CDR1 LGHNA, CDR2 YSLEER. The ends lost 1 base at V and 2 bases at J; junction bases unmatched: 5. This CDR3 is built from 17 residues.

For the CDR3, the DNA is TGCAGCGTTGTTTGGGGACCTGAAGCTTTCTTT. As protein: CSVVWGPEAFF. The chain employs TRBV29-1 and TRBJ1-1; possibly TRBD1 for D (5 bases). The length of the CDR3 is 11 residues. The ends were cut back, 4 bases at V and 6 bases at J, with 9 bases in the middle. The germline V gene has CDR1 SQVTM and CDR2 ANQGSEA.

J is TRBJ1-2 and V is TRBV5-1; D is unresolved. The germline V gene has CDR1 SGHRS and CDR2 YFSETQ. The CDR3 loop spans 14 amino acids. Deletions cut 2 bases from V and 6 bases from J, with 14 bases between. CDR3 in DNA: TGCGCCAGCAGCTTTGGAACTCTCGTCGATGGCTACACCTTC. Its translation: CASSFGTLVDGYTF.

This clonotype was counted a few times. J is TRBJ2-3 and V is TRBV20-1; the match to TRBD2 covers 9 bases. V gave up 3 bases and J gave up 6 bases; unmatched junction bases: 7. CDR1 is DFQATT and CDR2 is SNEGSKA in the germline V gene (reference sequence). This CDR3 contains 14 residues. The CDR3 DNA follows: TGCAGTGCTAGTTTAGCGGGGGTGTCGGATACGCAGTATTTT. This codes for CSASLAGVSDTQYF.

J is TRBJ1-6 and V is TRBV9, with D possibly being TRBD1 (5 bases). The CDR3 covers 14 residues. Trimming removed 5 bases from V and 9 bases from J, with 15 bases in between. Per the germline V gene, CDR1 is SGDLS and CDR2 is YYNGEE. CDR3: CASRDTGSGSPLHF. The CDR3 DNA is TGTGCCAGCAGAGATACAGGTTCTGGTTCACCCCTCCACTTT.

The V and J genes are TRBV24-1 and TRBJ2-7; 7 bases agree with TRBD1. Per the germline V gene, CDR1 is KGHDR and CDR2 is SFDVKD. The CDR3 runs to 14 residues. The J segment lost 5 bases and the V segment lost 8 bases, leaving 11 bases of the junction unmatched. The CDR3 loop is CATTVGGLVNEQYF. The CDR3 DNA follows: TGTGCCACCACGGTAGGGGGCCTTGTCAACGAGCAGTACTTC.

The J gene is TRBJ2-1, the V gene TRBV6-5; 8 bases match TRBD1. The germline V gene has CDR1 MNHEY and CDR2 SVGAGI. With V trimmed by 7 bases and J by 2 bases, 7 bases remained unmatched. CDR3 length equals 15 residues. Here the CDR3 DNA reads TGTGCCAGCACCAAAACAGGGGGGCCCTACAATGAGCAGTTCTTC. It encodes CASTKTGGPYNEQFF.

V is TRBV6-5 and J is TRBJ2-5; tentative D call: TRBD1 (6 bases). The V and J ends lost 1 base and 3 bases respectively, with 15 bases between them. Germline V lookup: CDR1 MNHEY, CDR2 SVGAGI. The CDR3 is 16 amino acids. The CDR3 sequence: CASSYYSSRDKETQYF. The CDR3 DNA follows: TGTGCCAGCAGTTACTACTCCTCCCGGGACAAAGAGACCCAGTACTTC.

This chain uses TRBV12-3 or TRBV12-4 with TRBJ2-1; D might be TRBD2 (6 bases). The ends were cut back, 7 bases at V and 5 bases at J, with 15 bases in the middle. The CDR3 has 14 amino acids. The CDR3 here is CASKATSVNNEQFF. CDR3 nucleotide sequence: TGTGCCAGCAAGGCGACTAGTGTCAACAATGAGCAGTTCTTC.

The chain links TRBV20-1 to TRBJ1-6; 10 positions match TRBD1. CDR3 length: 14 residues. Trimming removed 3 bases from V and 7 bases from J; junction bases left unmatched: 3. CDR1 and CDR2 (germline): DFQATT, SNEGSKA (reference sequence). The CDR3 sequence: CSARSDRGNSPLHF. The CDR3 DNA reads TGCAGTGCTAGGTCGGACAGGGGGAATTCACCCCTCCACTTT.

DNA of the CDR3: TGCGCCAGCACGTTGATTCGCGGGGACGAGCAGTACTTC. Translated: CASTLIRGDEQYF. V gene TRBV10-1 combines with J gene TRBJ2-4; perhaps TRBD2 as D (6 bases). The J call may not be correct, given that the DNA end is closer to TRBJ2-7. Germline V gene lookup returns CDR1 WNHNN and CDR2 SYGVQD (reference sequence). The CDR3 totals 13 residues.

This clonotype was seen a handful of times. This chain joins TRBV20-1 and TRBJ2-5, with D perhaps TRBD2 (5 bases). Germline V lookup: CDR1 DFQATT, CDR2 SNEGSKA (reference sequence). The length of the CDR3 is 14 residues. Trimming took off 3 bases at V and 4 bases at J, with 15 bases between the two ends. The CDR3 DNA reads as TGCAGTGCTAGCCGGGCGGGTTCCCTAGAGACCCAGTACTTC. Translation gives CSASRAGSLETQYF.

The chain recombines TRBV5-1 with TRBJ2-5; D might be TRBD1 (6 bases). This CDR3 is built from 15 residues. Germline V lookup: CDR1 SGHRS, CDR2 YFSETQ. Trimming stripped 1 base from V and 2 bases from J, with 12 bases between. The CDR3 sequence: CASSLWAGAQETQYF. The CDR3 nucleotides read TGCGCCAGCAGCTTGTGGGCAGGGGCTCAAGAGACCCAGTACTTC.

The genes are TRBV4-1 and TRBJ1-2; D remains unclear. The CDR3 covers 16 residues. CDR1 and CDR2 (germline): MGHRA, YSYEKL. V shed 0 bases and J shed 2 bases, with 13 bases lying between them. The CDR3 coding sequence is TGCGCCAGCAGCCAAGACCCTCAGGAACTCAACTATGGCTACACCTTC. It codes for CASSQDPQELNYGYTF.